What follows are 18 T cell receptor beta chains derived from one specimen sequenced in a study of pediatric ulcerative colitis. Assay: immunoSEQ multiplex PCR; the TCRdb copy retains only in-frame clones and omits some. Here the sample spans approximately 32,000 clones, roughly four fifths being singletons. The sample consisted of blood. Receptors were obtained from a boy between 10 and 17 years old with severe ulcerative colitis.

This clone showed up just a few times. The J gene is TRBJ1-1, the V gene TRBV29-1; possible D gene TRBD1, 5 bases. Germline values: CDR1 SQVTM, CDR2 ANQGSEA. CDR3 length: 11 residues. V lost 5 bases to trimming and J lost 1 base, with 5 bases between them. The CDR3 protein is CSVTGNTEAFF. DNA of the CDR3: TGCAGCGTTACAGGGAACACTGAAGCTTTCTTT.

This rearrangement joins TRBV7-9 to TRBJ1-1, with a weak D call TRBD1 (6 bases). Germline V gene data show CDR1 as SEHNR and CDR2 as FQNEAQ (reference sequence). Between the trimmed V and J ends, which lost 8 bases and 0 bases, there was a span of 13 bases. The CDR3 contains 14 residues. For the CDR3, the DNA is TGTGCCAGCCGCCCGGACAGCCTGAACACTGAAGCTTTCTTT. It translates to CASRPDSLNTEAFF.

This chain uses TRBV6-6 with TRBJ2-1, with D maybe TRBD1 (5 bases). The CDR3 contains 15 residues. Germline lookup yields CDR1 MNHNY and CDR2 SVGAGI (reference sequence). V lost 6 bases, J lost 7 bases, and 19 bases lay in between. CDR3 DNA sequence: TGTGCCAGCAGGCAGGGCATCCGCAGGCTAAATGAGCAGTTCTTC. Amino acid sequence: CASRQGIRRLNEQFF.

This clone was counted between two and nine times. The chain employs TRBV19 and TRBJ2-7; TRBD2 aligns across 12 bases. The CDR3 runs 14 residues. Germline values: CDR1 LNHDA, CDR2 SQIVND (reference sequence). The junction had 5 bases not matched to a gene; V was cut back by 5 bases and J by 6 bases. CDR3 loop: CASSALAGGREQYF. In DNA, the CDR3 is TGTGCCAGTAGTGCCCTAGCGGGGGGGCGCGAGCAGTACTTC.

This clone was detected a few times. The rearrangement uses TRBV11-2 and TRBJ1-6; D possibly corresponds to TRBD1 (5 bases). The CDR3 is made up of 15 amino acids. Trimming removed 1 base from V and 7 bases from J, with 11 bases in between. The V gene's germline CDR1 is SGHAT and CDR2 FQNNGV. The CDR3 nucleotides are TGTGCCAGCAGCTTAGCTGGGGCAAGAAATTCACCCCTCCACTTT. Translated, it gives CASSLAGARNSPLHF.

The chain carries TRBV7-2 and TRBJ2-7; tentatively, D is TRBD1 (6 bases). The V gene lost 4 bases and the J gene lost 0 bases, with 19 bases spanning the gap. CDR1 and CDR2 (germline): SGHTA, FQGNSA. This CDR3 has 17 residues. The CDR3 bases are TGTGCCAGCAGCTCAGAGGGGGTATTCGACAACTCCTACGAGCAGTACTTC. Protein: CASSSEGVFDNSYEQYF.

This clone was seen a single time. V usage is TRBV13 and J usage is TRBJ2-3; possibly TRBD1 or TRBD2 for D (5 bases each). Germline V gene data show CDR1 as PRHDT and CDR2 as FYEKMQ (reference sequence). The CDR3 spans 12 residues. V was cut by 5 bases and J by 13 bases, with 16 bases left in between. The CDR3 reads CASSMTGTLEYF. The CDR3 nucleotides read TGTGCCAGCAGCATGACGGGGACCCTAGAGTATTTT.

This chain connects TRBV7-3 to TRBJ2-1; no clear D gene. CDR1 and CDR2 (germline): SGHTA, FQGTGA. CDR3 length: 15 residues. V was pared by 4 bases and J by 1 base, with 11 bases between. The CDR3, as DNA: TGTGCCAGCAGCTCTCAGTTGGGTTCCTACAATGAGCAGTTCTTC. Its protein product is CASSSQLGSYNEQFF.

V is TRBV4-1 and J is TRBJ1-1; TRBD1 might be the D (6 bases). The germline V gene encodes CDR1 MGHRA and CDR2 YSYEKL. The CDR3 covers 14 residues. V was clipped by 1 base and J by 10 bases, with 16 bases between them. CDR3 protein: CASSQVYRDKGAFF. As DNA, the CDR3 is TGCGCCAGCAGCCAAGTTTACAGGGATAAGGGAGCTTTCTTT.

The V call is TRBV2, the J call TRBJ2-1; 8 bases fit TRBD2. Germline trimming cut 11 bases from V and 3 bases from J; bases unmatched to any gene: 6. The CDR3 length is 13 residues. Germline-derived CDR1 and CDR2 are SNHLY and FYNNEI. The CDR3 is CAGTLADYNEQFF. The CDR3 nucleotides are TGTGCCGGAACACTAGCGGACTACAATGAGCAGTTCTTC.

V is TRBV6-1 and J is TRBJ2-7, with 7 nucleotides matching TRBD2. The junction had 15 bases not matched to a gene; V was cut back by 6 bases and J by 7 bases. The CDR3 covers 15 residues. Germline V lookup: CDR1 MNHNS, CDR2 SASEGT. The CDR3 loop reads CASRAGVAGGVEQYF. The CDR3 bases are TGTGCCAGCAGGGCCGGGGTAGCGGGTGGTGTAGAGCAGTACTTC.

The genes are TRBV2 and TRBJ1-5; D is unclear. The germline V gene encodes CDR1 SNHLY and CDR2 FYNNEI. The CDR3 sequence is 16 residues long. V was cut by 3 bases and J by 3 bases, with 15 bases left in between. The chain's CDR3 is CASSETAKLNNQPQHF. The CDR3 DNA follows: TGTGCCAGCAGTGAGACTGCTAAGCTAAACAATCAGCCCCAGCATTTT.

The V gene is TRBV5-1, the J gene TRBJ1-1, with a weak D call TRBD1 (6 bases). The CDR3 totals 15 residues. Per the germline V gene, CDR1 is SGHRS and CDR2 is YFSETQ. V shed 4 bases and J shed 3 bases, with 16 bases lying between them. CDR3 amino acids: CASSAKQGRDTEAFF. CDR3 bases: TGCGCCAGCAGCGCAAAACAGGGCCGGGACACTGAAGCTTTCTTT.

V gene TRBV29-1 combines with J gene TRBJ2-2, with D tentatively TRBD1 or TRBD2 (6 bases each). V was pared by 5 bases and J by 7 bases, with 14 bases between. CDR3 length: 13 amino acids. Germline assignment: CDR1 SQVTM and CDR2 ANQGSEA. CDR3 DNA sequence: TGCAGCGTTCCATTAAAGGGGGGCGGGGAGCTGTTTTTT. Protein product: CSVPLKGGGELFF.

V and J are TRBV19 and TRBJ1-6; D not resolved. The CDR3 is made up of 12 amino acids. Germline V gene sequence: CDR1 LNHDA, CDR2 SQIVND (reference sequence). The germline V and J ends were trimmed by 3 bases and 9 bases, with 6 bases remaining between them. The CDR3 protein is CASSIMSSPLHF. The CDR3 DNA sequence: TGTGCCAGTAGTATTATGAGTTCACCCCTCCACTTT.

This clone was counted a few times. The V call is TRBV2, the J call TRBJ1-1, with a possible D match to TRBD1 (6 bases). CDR1 SNHLY and CDR2 FYNNEI come from the germline V gene. The CDR3 is 14 residues long. V lost 7 bases and J lost 11, with 23 bases in between. Here the CDR3 DNA reads TGTGCCAGCATCCCTCCTAACTTTCAGGGGTATGCTTTCTTT. Amino acids: CASIPPNFQGYAFF.

There are a few counts of this clone. This chain uses TRBV10-2 with TRBJ1-1; maybe TRBD1 (5 bases). This CDR3 is built from 13 residues. The germline CDR1 and CDR2 sequences are WSHSY and SAAADI. Trimming cost V 9 bases and J 4 bases, with 15 bases left between them. As DNA, the CDR3 is TGCGCCAGTAGATCGGGGGTGGGCACTGAAGCTTTCTTT. Translation gives CASRSGVGTEAFF.

The rearrangement joins TRBV19 to TRBJ2-7; D gene unclear. Germline V gene data show CDR1 as LNHDA and CDR2 as SQIVND (reference sequence). The length of the CDR3 is 16 residues. Trimming removed 1 base from V and 5 bases from J, with 18 bases in between. The CDR3, as DNA: TGTGCCAGTAGTATAGCTAGTGGCTTCAGAGGAAACGAGCAGTACTTC. This translates into CASSIASGFRGNEQYF.